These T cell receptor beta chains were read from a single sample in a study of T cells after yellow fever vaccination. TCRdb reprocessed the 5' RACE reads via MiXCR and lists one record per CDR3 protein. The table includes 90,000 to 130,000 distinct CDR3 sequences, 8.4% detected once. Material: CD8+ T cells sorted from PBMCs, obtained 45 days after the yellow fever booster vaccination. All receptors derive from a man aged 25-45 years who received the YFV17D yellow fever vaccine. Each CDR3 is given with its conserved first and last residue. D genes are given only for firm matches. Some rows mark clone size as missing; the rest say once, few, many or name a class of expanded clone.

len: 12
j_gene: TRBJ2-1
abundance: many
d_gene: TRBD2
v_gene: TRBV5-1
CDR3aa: CASSLGGNEQFF
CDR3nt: TGTGCCAGCAGCTTGGGGGGGAATGAGCAGTTCTTC

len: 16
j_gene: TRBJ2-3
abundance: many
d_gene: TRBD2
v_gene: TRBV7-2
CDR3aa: CASSPMVAGVVDTQYF
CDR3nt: TGTGCCAGCAGCCCTATGGTAGCGGGAGTAGTAGATACGCAGTATTTT

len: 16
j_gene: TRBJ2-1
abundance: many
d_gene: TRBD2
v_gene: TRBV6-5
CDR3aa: CASSYSIGTSSNEQFF
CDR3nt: TGTGCCAGCAGTTACTCGATCGGGACTAGCAGCAATGAGCAGTTCTTC

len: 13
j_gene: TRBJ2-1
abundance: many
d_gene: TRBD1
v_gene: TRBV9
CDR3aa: CASSPGGHNEQFF
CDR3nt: TGTGCCAGCAGCCCAGGGGGCCACAATGAGCAGTTCTTC

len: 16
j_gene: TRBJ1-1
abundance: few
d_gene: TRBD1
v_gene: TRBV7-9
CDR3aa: CASSLPGQGPNTEAFF
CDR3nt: TGTGCCAGCAGCCTTCCGGGACAGGGTCCCAACACTGAAGCTTTCTTT

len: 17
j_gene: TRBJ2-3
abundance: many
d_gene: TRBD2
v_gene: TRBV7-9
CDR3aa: CASSFSSGRTSGDTQYF
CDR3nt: TGTGCCAGCAGCTTCTCTAGCGGGAGGACCTCAGGAGATACGCAGTATTTT

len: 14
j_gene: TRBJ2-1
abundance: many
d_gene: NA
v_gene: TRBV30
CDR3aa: CAWSEDRPYNEQFF
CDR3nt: TGTGCCTGGAGTGAGGATAGACCCTACAATGAGCAGTTCTTC

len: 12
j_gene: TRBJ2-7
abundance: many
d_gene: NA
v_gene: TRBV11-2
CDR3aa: CASRSQGYEQYF
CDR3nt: TGTGCCAGCAGATCTCAGGGGTACGAGCAGTACTTC

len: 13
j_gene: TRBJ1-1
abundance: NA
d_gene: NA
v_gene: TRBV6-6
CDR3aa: CASTLSRWSEAFF
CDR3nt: TGTGCCAGTACCCTCTCCAGGTGGTCTGAAGCTTTCTTT

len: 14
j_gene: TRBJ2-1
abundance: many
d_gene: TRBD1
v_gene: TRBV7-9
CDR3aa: CASSPGQALDEQFF
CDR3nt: TGTGCCAGCAGCCCGGGACAGGCGTTGGATGAGCAGTTCTTC

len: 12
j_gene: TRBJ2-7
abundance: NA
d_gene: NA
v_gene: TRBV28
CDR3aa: CASSFSTHEQYF
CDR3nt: TGTGCCAGCAGTTTTTCAACCCACGAGCAGTACTTC

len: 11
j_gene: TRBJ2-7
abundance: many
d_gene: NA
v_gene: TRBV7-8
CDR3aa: CASSPNYEQYF
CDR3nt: TGTGCCAGCAGCCCCAACTACGAGCAGTACTTC

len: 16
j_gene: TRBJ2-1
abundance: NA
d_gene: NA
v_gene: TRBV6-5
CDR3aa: CASSYSMRDLDNEQFF
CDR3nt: TGTGCCAGCAGTTACTCTATGAGGGATCTAGACAATGAGCAGTTCTTC

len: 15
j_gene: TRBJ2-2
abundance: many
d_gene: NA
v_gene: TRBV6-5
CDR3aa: CASSYSTVNTGELFF
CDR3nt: TGTGCCAGCAGTTACTCGACAGTGAACACCGGGGAGCTGTTTTTT

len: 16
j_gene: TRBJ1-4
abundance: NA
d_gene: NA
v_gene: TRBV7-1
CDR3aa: CASSSDSQRQAEKLFF
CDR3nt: TGTGCCAGCAGCTCGGATAGCCAAAGACAGGCCGAAAAACTGTTTTTT

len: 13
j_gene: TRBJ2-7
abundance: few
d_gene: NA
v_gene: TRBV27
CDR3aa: CASSLGGTDEQYF
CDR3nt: TGTGCCAGCAGTTTAGGCGGGACGGACGAGCAGTACTTC

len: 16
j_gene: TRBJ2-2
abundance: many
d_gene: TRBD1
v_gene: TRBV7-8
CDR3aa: CASSLTGTGNTGELFF
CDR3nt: TGTGCCAGCAGCTTGACCGGGACAGGGAACACCGGGGAGCTGTTTTTT

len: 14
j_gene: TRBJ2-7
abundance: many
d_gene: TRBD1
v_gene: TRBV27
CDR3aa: CASSPGGPGYEQYF
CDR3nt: TGTGCCAGCAGCCCAGGGGGCCCAGGGTACGAGCAGTACTTC

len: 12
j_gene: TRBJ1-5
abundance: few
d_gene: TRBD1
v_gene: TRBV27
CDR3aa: CASSRTGKPQHF
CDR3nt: TGTGCCAGCTCACGGACAGGGAAGCCCCAGCATTTT

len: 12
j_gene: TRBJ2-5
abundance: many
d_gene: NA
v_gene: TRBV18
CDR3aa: CASSPPGETQYF
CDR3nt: TGTGCCAGCTCACCACCGGGCGAGACCCAGTACTTC

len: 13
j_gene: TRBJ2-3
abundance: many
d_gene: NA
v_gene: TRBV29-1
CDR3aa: CSTQGGAEDTQYF
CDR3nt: TGCAGCACCCAAGGTGGGGCGGAAGATACGCAGTATTTT

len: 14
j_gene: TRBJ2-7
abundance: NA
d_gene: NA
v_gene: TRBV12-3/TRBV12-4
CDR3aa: CASSPPLRALEQYF
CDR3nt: TGTGCCAGCAGTCCCCCCCTGAGGGCTTTGGAGCAGTACTTC

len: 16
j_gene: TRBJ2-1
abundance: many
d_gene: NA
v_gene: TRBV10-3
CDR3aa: CATNSGTTDDYNEQFF
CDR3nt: TGTGCCACAAATTCCGGGACCACTGACGACTACAATGAGCAGTTCTTC

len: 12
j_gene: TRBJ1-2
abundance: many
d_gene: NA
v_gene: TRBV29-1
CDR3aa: CSVDGREYGYTF
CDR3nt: TGCAGCGTTGACGGCAGGGAATATGGCTACACCTTC

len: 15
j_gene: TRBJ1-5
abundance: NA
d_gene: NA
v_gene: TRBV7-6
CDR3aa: CASSSSAGGNQPQHF
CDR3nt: TGTGCCAGCAGCTCAAGCGCAGGCGGCAATCAGCCCCAGCATTTT

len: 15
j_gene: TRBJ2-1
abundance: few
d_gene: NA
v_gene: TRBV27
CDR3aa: CASSKDGTVYNEQFF
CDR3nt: TGTGCCAGCAGCAAAGACGGGACTGTCTACAATGAGCAGTTCTTC

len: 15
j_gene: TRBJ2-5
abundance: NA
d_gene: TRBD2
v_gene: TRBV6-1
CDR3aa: CASSEPGEGQETQYF
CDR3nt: TGTGCCAGCAGTGAACCCGGGGAGGGTCAAGAGACCCAGTACTTC

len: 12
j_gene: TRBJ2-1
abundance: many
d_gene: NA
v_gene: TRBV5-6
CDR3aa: CASSIVDNEQFF
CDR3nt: TGTGCCAGCAGCATAGTAGACAATGAGCAGTTCTTC

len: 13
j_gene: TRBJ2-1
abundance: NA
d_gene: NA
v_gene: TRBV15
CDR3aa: CATSPGQNNEQFF
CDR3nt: TGTGCCACCAGCCCTGGTCAAAACAATGAGCAGTTCTTC

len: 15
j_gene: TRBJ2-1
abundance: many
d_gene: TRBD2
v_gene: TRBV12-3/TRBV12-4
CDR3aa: CASSFHIRGDNEQFF
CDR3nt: TGTGCCAGCAGCTTTCACATTCGGGGGGACAATGAGCAGTTCTTC

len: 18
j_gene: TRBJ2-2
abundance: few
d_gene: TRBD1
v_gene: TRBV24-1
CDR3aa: CATSDLRPGQGETGELFF
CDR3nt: TGTGCCACCAGTGATTTACGACCGGGACAGGGGGAGACCGGGGAGCTGTTTTTT